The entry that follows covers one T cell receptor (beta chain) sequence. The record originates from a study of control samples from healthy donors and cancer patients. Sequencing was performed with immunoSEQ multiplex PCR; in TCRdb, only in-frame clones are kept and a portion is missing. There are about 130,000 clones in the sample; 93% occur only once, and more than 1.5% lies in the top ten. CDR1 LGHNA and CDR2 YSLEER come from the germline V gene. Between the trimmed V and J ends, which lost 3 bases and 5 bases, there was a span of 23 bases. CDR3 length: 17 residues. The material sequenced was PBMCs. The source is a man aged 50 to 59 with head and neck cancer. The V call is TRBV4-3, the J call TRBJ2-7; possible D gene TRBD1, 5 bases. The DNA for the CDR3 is TGCGCCAGCAGCCAGAAGAAGGGGTCAGGGCTAGGGAACGAGCAGTACTTC. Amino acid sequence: CASSQKKGSGLGNEQYF.